At least ten counts were recorded for the clone carrying this T cell receptor (beta chain). The TCR beta CDR3 regions underwent amplification using RNA transcripts as the source. The HTBI primer set served for first-round RT-PCR of the TCR CDR3. In TCRdb, the multiplex PCR reads were re-called with MiXCR into one record per CDR3 protein. Here the sample spans about 290,000 distinct CDR3 sequences, nearly 15% being singletons. This entry belongs to a study of T cells in Graves' hyperthyroidism and ophthalmopathy. The sequence was obtained from a woman between 50 and 59 years old with Graves' hyperthyroidism that later progressed to Graves' ophthalmopathy. Sequenced: blood.

The CDR3 spells CASSERDSGANVLTF. CDR3 coding DNA: TGTGCCAGCAGTGAAAGGGACTCTGGGGCCAACGTCCTGACTTTC. The V call is TRBV2, the J call TRBJ2-6, with D uncertain. Germline loops: CDR1 SNHLY, CDR2 FYNNEI. The CDR3 has 15 amino acids. Trimming pared 2 bases from V and 0 bases from J, leaving 5 bases between.